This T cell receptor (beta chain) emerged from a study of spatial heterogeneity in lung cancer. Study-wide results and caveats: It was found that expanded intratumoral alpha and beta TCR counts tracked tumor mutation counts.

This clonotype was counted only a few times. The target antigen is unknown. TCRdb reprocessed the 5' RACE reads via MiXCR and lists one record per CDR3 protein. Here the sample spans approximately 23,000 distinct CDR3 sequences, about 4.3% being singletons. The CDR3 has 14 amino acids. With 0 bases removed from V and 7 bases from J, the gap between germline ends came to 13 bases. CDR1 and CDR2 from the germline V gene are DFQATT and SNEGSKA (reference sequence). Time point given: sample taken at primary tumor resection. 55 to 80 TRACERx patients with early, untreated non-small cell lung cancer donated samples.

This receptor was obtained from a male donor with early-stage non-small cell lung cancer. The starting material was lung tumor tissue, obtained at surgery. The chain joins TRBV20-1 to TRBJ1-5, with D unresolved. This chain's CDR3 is CSARDGGSAQPQHF. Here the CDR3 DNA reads TGCAGTGCTAGAGACGGCGGCAGCGCGCAGCCCCAGCATTTT.